Listed below are T cell receptor beta chains from one sample, sequenced in a study of PD-L1 blockade in urothelial cancer. Libraries were prepared by immunoSEQ multiplex PCR; TCRdb keeps only in-frame clonotypes and omits some of them. The sample lists tens of thousands of clones, about 90% occurring once. The specimen was PBMCs, collected around atezolizumab (anti-PD-L1) treatment. The source of these receptors is a man aged 65 to 79 with urothelial cancer. CDR3s include the opening cysteine and the closing phenylalanine or tryptophan. A D gene is named only where the DNA matches it firmly. Clone size is given for some rows only: seen once, a few or many times, or a class if the clone is expanded.

clone_size cdr3_length j_call v_call d_call cdr3_nt cdr3_aa
. 11 TRBJ2-5 TRBV29-1 . TGCAGCGTTGACGGGGGAGAGACCCAGTACTTC CSVDGGETQYF
. 18 TRBJ1-1 TRBV19 TRBD1 TGTGCCAGTAGACGCCAGAGCGGGGCAGGGGGCTCTAGCACTGAAGCTTTCTTT CASRRQSGAGGSSTEAFF
. 16 TRBJ1-2 TRBV4-2 . TGTGCCAGCAGCCAAGAGCTGGCGGGCGGAAGTTATGGCTACACCTTC CASSQELAGGSYGYTF
. 14 TRBJ1-2 TRBV28 . TGTGCCAGCACCGCGCTCGCGGGCAACTATGGCTACACCTTC CASTALAGNYGYTF
. 15 TRBJ1-4 TRBV19 . TGTGCCAGTAGTATATCGGTCGCCCGGGGAGAAAAACTGTTTTTT CASSISVARGEKLFF
. 14 TRBJ2-1 TRBV7-3 . TGTGCCAGCAGCTCTTCACAGGGAAAGGGTGAGCAGTTCTTC CASSSSQGKGEQFF
. 12 TRBJ1-4 TRBV29-1 . TGCAGCGTTGAAGGAGGAGGCGAAAAACTGTTTTTT CSVEGGGEKLFF
. 13 TRBJ2-5 TRBV28 . TGTGCCAGCAGTTTAGGTAGCCAGGAGACCCAGTACTTC CASSLGSQETQYF
once 15 TRBJ2-3 TRBV9 . TGTGCCAGCAGCGTTAGCGCCTCTAGCACAGATACGCAGTATTTT CASSVSASSTDTQYF
. 14 TRBJ1-5 TRBV27 . TGTGCCAGCAGACGCGAGTATAGCAATCAGCCCCAGCATTTT CASRREYSNQPQHF
. 12 TRBJ2-5 TRBV29-1 . TGCAGCGTTTCGCAGTCCCAAGAGACCCAGTACTTC CSVSQSQETQYF
once 18 TRBJ1-1 TRBV12-5 TRBD1 TGTGCTAGTGGTTTGGTACAGGGGGGAACCAGCAGGGGCACTGAAGCTTTCTTT CASGLVQGGTSRGTEAFF
. 12 TRBJ1-5 TRBV19 . TGTGCCAGTAGTATTCTAGGTCAGCCCCAGCATTTT CASSILGQPQHF
. 16 TRBJ2-1 TRBV5-1 TRBD1 TGCGCCAGCAGCTTATCCGGGACAGGGGCCTCAGGGGGGAAGTTCTTC CASSLSGTGASGGKFF
few 11 TRBJ2-7 TRBV6-5 . TGTGCCAGCAGCCGAAGCGACGAGCAGTACTTC CASSRSDEQYF
. 16 TRBJ2-3 TRBV5-1 TRBD2 TGCGCCAGCAGCTTGGGTGCGGGAGTGATGGGCGATACGCAGTATTTT CASSLGAGVMGDTQYF
. 14 TRBJ2-7 TRBV4-2 TRBD1 TGTGTCAGCAGCCCACAGGGGGCAGGTTACGAGCAGTACTTC CVSSPQGAGYEQYF